The entry below describes one T cell receptor beta chain. Its antigen is still unknown. This sample was taken from a study of early T cells in non-severe SARS-CoV-2 infection. Whole-study context: Sequencing of unsorted whole blood was done on bulk RNA, leaving chains unpaired.

Researchers tagged individual cDNA molecules with unique molecular identifiers. TCRdb ran MiXCR on the 5' RACE reads and lists one entry per CDR3 protein. The data hold 70,000 to 90,000 distinct CDR3 sequences, with about a sixth observed a single time. Regarding the study as a whole: VDJdb matching, biased toward anti-spike CD8 responses, missed private and CD4 specificities.

The CDR3 is 15 amino acids. Trimming took 2 bases from V and 5 from J; bases not matched to a gene: 6. From germline, CDR1 is SGHVS and CDR2 FQNEAQ. This chain joins TRBV7-8 and TRBJ2-7; 10 bases match TRBD1. Sequenced: whole blood. The receptor comes from an adult who was a healthcare worker with PCR-confirmed SARS-CoV-2 infection or an uninfected control (not recorded which). The CDR3 sequence is CASSLSGTGVDEQYF. The CDR3 DNA reads TGTGCCAGCAGCTTATCCGGGACAGGGGTGGACGAGCAGTACTTC.